This T cell receptor (beta chain) originates from a study of T-cell reconstitution after alpha-beta-depleted transplantation in children (dated by TCRdb to between 2015 and 2016). For the wider study: T-cell immune reconstitution after TCRalphabeta/CD19-depleted allogeneic hematopoietic cell transplantation in children was quantitatively tracked in the study by means of TCR repertoire profiling.

V is clipped by 4 bases and J by 4 bases, and the sequence between their germline boundaries is 23 bases long. The CDR3 runs 19 residues from the cysteine to the phenylalanine. The DNA shown is the 57-base CDR3, in frame from base 1. In the germline V gene, CDR1 corresponds to SGHTA and CDR2 to FQGTGA. This clonotype was seen a few times. It lacks a known antigen. Per-base qualities were not stored, and no clone one base away is much larger. Libraries were prepared through PCR. For sequencing, an Illumina HiSeq 2500 was employed. Molecular barcoding was employed in the preparation of TCR libraries, with unique molecular identifiers being used to normalize TCRbeta repertoire quantification. TCRdb took the public reads, trimmed them with fastp at Q25, ran MiXCR for clone calling and kept in-frame beta chains. Each record represents a unique CDR3 protein, reported with the most common genes and DNA among its rows. Here the sample has roughly 590,000 distinct CDR3 sequences; around 16% occur a single time. 1.1% of the sample is held by the ten biggest clonotypes.

The source is a human donor who donated a stem cell graft to a child with acute myeloid leukemia. The starting material was PBMCs from the stem cell graft donor, obtained from the stem cell graft. The chain was built from TRBV7-3 and TRBJ2-6; TRBD1 is possibly the D segment (6 matching bases). For the CDR3, the sequence is CASSSYRVWAVEGANVLTF. In nucleotides, the sequence is TGTGCCAGCAGCTCTTACAGGGTTTGGGCTGTGGAGGGGGCCAACGTCCTGACTTTC.